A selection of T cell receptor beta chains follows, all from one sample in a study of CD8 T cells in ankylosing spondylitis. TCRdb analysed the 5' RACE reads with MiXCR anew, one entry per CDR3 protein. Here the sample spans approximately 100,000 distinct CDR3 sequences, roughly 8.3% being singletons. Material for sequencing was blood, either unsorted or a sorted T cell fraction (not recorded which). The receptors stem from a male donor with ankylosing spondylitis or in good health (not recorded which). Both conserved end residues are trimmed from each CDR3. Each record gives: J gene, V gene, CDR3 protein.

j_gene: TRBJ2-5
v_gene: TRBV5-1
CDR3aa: ASSLGAGVGETQY

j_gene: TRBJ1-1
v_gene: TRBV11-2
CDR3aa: ASSILMTEAF

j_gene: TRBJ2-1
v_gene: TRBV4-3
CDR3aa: ASSQGKGLAGYNEQF

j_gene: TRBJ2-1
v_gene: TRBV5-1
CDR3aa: ASSLVAGGRNEQF

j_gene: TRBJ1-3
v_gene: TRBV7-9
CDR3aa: ASRDTGSGNTIY

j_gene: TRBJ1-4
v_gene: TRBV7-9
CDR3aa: ASSLAGTGLNEKLF

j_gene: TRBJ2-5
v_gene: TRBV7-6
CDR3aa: ASAPVQETQY

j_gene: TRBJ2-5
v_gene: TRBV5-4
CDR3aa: ASSSRTGEQETQY

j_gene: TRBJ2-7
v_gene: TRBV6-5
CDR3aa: ASSLRSSYEQY

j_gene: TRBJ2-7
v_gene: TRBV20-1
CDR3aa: SAQRTSGTSEQY

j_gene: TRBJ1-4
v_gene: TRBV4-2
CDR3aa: ASSQGTRGEEKLF

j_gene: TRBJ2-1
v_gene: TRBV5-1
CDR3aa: ASSCGDSSFAYNEQF